Sequencing of this T cell receptor (beta chain) was carried out in a study of T cell repertoires and HLA-DP antigens. V lost 1 base, J lost 3 bases, and 8 bases lay in between. CDR3 length equals 13 residues. The germline gives CDR1 SGHTS, CDR2 YDEGEE. TCRdb keeps only in-frame clones here, not all; method: immunoSEQ multiplex PCR. This table has 150 to 200 clones, about three fifths appearing once. Label meaning: CD137+ CD4 T cells sorted after culture with HeLa expressing allogeneic HLA-DP. Retrovirally transduced HeLa cells with HLA-DPA1/DPB1, HLA-DM, invariant chain and CD80 served as stimulators. CD4+ cells expanded for around 15 days were restimulated 24 h with allogeneic-DPB1 HeLa cells.

The sequence derives from a middle-aged man in good health and CMV-seronegative. The chain combines TRBV5-8 with TRBJ2-7, with D uncertain. Source material: alloreactive CD137+ CD4+ T cells from cultured PBMCs. Subset here: CD137+ CD4+ cells sorted after about a day restimulation with the allogeneic HLA-DP-expressing HeLa cells. The CDR3 sequence: CASSLKPGYEQYF. The CDR3 DNA follows: TGTGCCAGCAGCTTGAAACCGGGCTACGAGCAGTACTTC.